Sequencing of this T cell receptor beta chain was carried out in a study of blood T cell repertoires in COVID-19. Background on the study: T cells, B-cell-depleted T cells, or PBMCs provided the cDNA or gDNA that served as material.

In germline, CDR1 is ENHRY, CDR2 SYGVKD. The CDR3 spans 15 residues. V was pared by 3 bases and J by 0 bases, with 12 bases between. Study processing details: Amplification of reference gene primers was used by the study to estimate nucleated cell counts. Here immunoSEQ multiplex PCR was the method, and the copy in TCRdb shows in-frame clones only, minus some. V and J calls and clone size come straight from that table; D and trimming were deduced from the DNA. The sample yields more than 100,000 clones, 78% seen once. The sample comprised peripheral blood. This sequence was found in a man between 65 and 79 years old with acute or convalescent COVID-19. V and J are TRBV10-3 and TRBJ2-7, with a tentative D call TRBD1 (6 bases). The CDR3 here is CAISDPGTSSYEQYF. CDR3 nucleotide sequence: TGTGCCATCAGTGACCCCGGGACAAGCTCCTACGAGCAGTACTTC.